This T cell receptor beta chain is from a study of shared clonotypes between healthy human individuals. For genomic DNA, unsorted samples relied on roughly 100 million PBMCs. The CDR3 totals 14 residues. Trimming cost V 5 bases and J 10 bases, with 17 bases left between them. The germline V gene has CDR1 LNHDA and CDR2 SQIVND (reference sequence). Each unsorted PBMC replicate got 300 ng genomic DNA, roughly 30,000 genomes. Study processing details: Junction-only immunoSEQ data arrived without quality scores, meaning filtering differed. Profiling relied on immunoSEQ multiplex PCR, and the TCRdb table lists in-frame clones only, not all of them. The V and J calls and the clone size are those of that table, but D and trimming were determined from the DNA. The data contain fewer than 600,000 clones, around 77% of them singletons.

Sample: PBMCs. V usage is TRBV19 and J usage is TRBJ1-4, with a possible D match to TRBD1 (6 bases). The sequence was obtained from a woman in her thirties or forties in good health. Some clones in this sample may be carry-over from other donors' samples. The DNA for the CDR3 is TGTGCCAGTAGTTCCCTCAGGGAAGGGGGAAAACTGTTTTTT. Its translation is CASSSLREGGKLFF.